This paragraph covers one T cell receptor beta chain sequence. Its cognate antigen is unknown. The sample comes from a study of PD-L1 blockade in urothelial cancer. Study background: Median T cell yield per blood sample was around 130,000 cells.

General study findings and limits: Below-median pretreatment blood TCR clonality predicted better survival.

As for time point: pretreatment peripheral blood. The number of samples from each patient was between 1 and 8, taken pretreatment and on-treatment. The CDR3 covers 18 residues. With 3 bases clipped from V and 4 bases from J, the junction kept 10 bases outside the gene matches. In germline, CDR1 is SGDLS, CDR2 YYNGEE. Generated by immunoSEQ multiplex PCR, the TCRdb table keeps only in-frame clones and is missing some. The table lists about 130,000 clones, approximately 84% of them singletons. This sequence originates from a man between 50 and 59 years old with urothelial cancer. The starting material was PBMCs, obtained around atezolizumab (anti-PD-L1) treatment. This chain connects TRBV9 to TRBJ2-5; 15 bases match TRBD2. This chain's CDR3 is CASSASDPGLAGGETQYF. The CDR3 DNA reads as TGTGCCAGCAGCGCCTCAGACCCGGGACTAGCGGGAGGAGAGACCCAGTACTTC.